This TCR beta chain came from a study of blood T cell repertoires in COVID-19. With V trimmed by 5 bases and J by 8 bases, 7 bases remained unmatched. The CDR3 contains 13 residues. Authors' processing steps: Amplification of reference gene primers provided the estimated nucleated cell counts. Only in-frame clones appear in the TCRdb table, and some are missing; sequencing was by immunoSEQ multiplex PCR. D and trimming come from the DNA, and the V and J calls and clone size come from that table. The data hold 200,000 or so clones, with roughly four fifths observed a single time. Sequencing was performed on peripheral blood. This TCR was sampled from a woman under 40 with acute or convalescent COVID-19. The genes are TRBV12-3 or TRBV12-4 and TRBJ1-2; 8 bases match TRBD1. CDR3 in amino acids: CASSPDRGRGYTF. As DNA, the CDR3 is TGTGCCAGCAGTCCAGACAGGGGTCGCGGCTACACCTTC.